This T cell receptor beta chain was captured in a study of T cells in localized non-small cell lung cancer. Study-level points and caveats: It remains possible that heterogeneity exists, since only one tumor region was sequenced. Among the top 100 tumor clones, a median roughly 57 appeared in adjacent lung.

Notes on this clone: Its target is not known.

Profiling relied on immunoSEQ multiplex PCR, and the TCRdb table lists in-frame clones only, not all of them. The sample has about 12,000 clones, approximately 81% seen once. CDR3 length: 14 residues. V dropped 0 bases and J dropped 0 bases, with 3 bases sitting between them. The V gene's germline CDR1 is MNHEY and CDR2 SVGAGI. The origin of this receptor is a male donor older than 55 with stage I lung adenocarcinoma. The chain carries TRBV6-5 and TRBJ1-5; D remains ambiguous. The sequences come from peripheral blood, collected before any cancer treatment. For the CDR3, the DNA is TGTGCCAGCAGTTACTCGAGTAGCAATCAGCCCCAGCATTTT. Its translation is CASSYSSSNQPQHF.